This T cell receptor beta chain derives from a study of shared clonotypes between healthy human individuals. Germline V lookup: CDR1 MNHNY, CDR2 SVGAGI (reference sequence). With V trimmed by 2 bases and J by 4 bases, 3 bases remained unmatched. The CDR3 is 15 amino acids. Naivety among CD8 cells was defined by CD45RO negativity and positive CCR7 selection, thereby excluding terminally differentiated effector memory CD45RA+ cells. Assay execution proceeded at the deep level. The method was immunoSEQ multiplex PCR; TCRdb's version includes in-frame clones alone and lacks a portion of them. The sample comprises roughly 2.1 million clones, 90% to 95% of which are singletons, and under 2% rests with the top ten.

The chain recombines TRBV6-6 with TRBJ2-3; 10 bases agree with TRBD2. The clonotype originates from a man younger than 35 in good health. Some clones in this sample may be carry-over from other donors' samples. Sample: naive CD8+ T cells from PBMCs. The CDR3 coding sequence is TGTGCCAGCAGTTACCCTAGCGGGAGAGCAGATACGCAGTATTTT. It codes for CASSYPSGRADTQYF.